This T cell receptor (beta chain) was documented in a study of beta chain features in type 1 diabetes. Germline V gene lookup returns CDR1 SGHNT and CDR2 YYREEE (reference sequence). V lost 5 bases to trimming and J lost 4 bases, with 7 bases between them. The CDR3 is 12 residues long. In the case of this clone: Its antigen is not identified.

Blood was drawn once from each donor into heparinised tubes. The draws averaged about 120 mL. CD45RO/CCR7/CD25/CD127/CD95/CD27 staining was used to isolate CD4+ naive, central memory, regulatory and stem cell-like memory cells by sorting. The investigators reverse transcribed all of the isolated RNA, so they sequenced expressed TCRB transcripts. Samples of naive, central memory and regulatory T cells yielded a mean of about 3.9 million reads. Sequencing used immunoSEQ multiplex PCR; TCRdb keeps in-frame clones, though not all of them. The repertoire holds around 500,000 clones, with around 30% as singletons. Study-wide points: Patients and controls would be equally affected if PCR favored shorter templates.

Sequenced sample: naive CD4+ T cells from blood. The gene calls are TRBV5-4 and TRBJ2-1; D is undetermined. The receptor was isolated from a man aged 18 to 29 in good health. CDR3: CASRRGYNEQFF. The DNA of the CDR3 is TGTGCCAGCAGACGCGGTTACAATGAGCAGTTCTTC. The full variable domain, completed using reference TRBV5-4 and TRBJ2-1, is ETGVTQSPTHLIKTRGQQVTLRCSSQSGHNTVSWYQQALGQGPQFIFQYYREEENGRGNFPPRFSGLQFPNYSSELNVNALELDDSALYLCASRRGYNEQFFGPGTRLTVL.